A few counts support the clone carrying this TCR beta chain. Its matching antigen is unknown. The sample originates from a study of CD8 T cells in ankylosing spondylitis. Researchers built TCR beta libraries using quantitative 5'-RACE with molecular barcodes. TCRdb ran MiXCR on the 5' RACE reads and lists one entry per CDR3 protein. Among around 770,000 distinct CDR3 sequences listed, 15% to 20% were seen once. Overall study findings and caveats: What appeared characteristic of ankylosing spondylitis blood was a TCR beta motif of fewer than ten highly homologous variants. It was reported that disease-linked clones were significantly enriched in matched ankylosing spondylitis synovial fluid. Clones linked to disease, bearing a CD8+ phenotype, were relatively rare in peripheral blood. Earlier literature documents some of the motif variants in reactive arthritis synovial fluid and blood.

The specimen sequenced was blood, either unsorted or a sorted T cell fraction (not recorded which). This TCR came from a male donor with ankylosing spondylitis.

CDR3 loop: CASSLMSAGETQYF. CDR3 coding DNA: TGTGCCAGCAGCTTAATGTCTGCGGGAGAGACCCAGTACTTC. V usage is TRBV7-6 and J usage is TRBJ2-5, with a weak D call TRBD2 (5 bases). V lost 2 bases and J 4 bases, leaving 11 bases between the germline ends. CDR3 length equals 14 residues. Per germline, CDR1 SGHVS and CDR2 FNYEAQ. Complete variable domain (other parts from reference TRBV7-6 and TRBJ2-5): GAGVSQSPRYKVTKRGQDVALRCDPISGHVSLYWYRQALGQGPEFLTYFNYEAQQDKSGLPNDRFSAERPEGSISTLTIQRTEQRDSAMYRCASSLMSAGETQYFGPGTRLLVL.